Listed below are T cell receptor beta chains from one sample, sequenced in a study of shared clonotypes between healthy human individuals. The method was immunoSEQ multiplex PCR; TCRdb's version includes in-frame clones alone and lacks a portion of them. The table lists roughly 2 million clones, over 85% of them singletons. Sequencing was performed on naive CD4+ T cells sorted from blood. The receptor source for this set is a man between 18 and 35 years old in good health. The CDR3 runs from the conserved cysteine through the conserved F or W. D genes are given only for firm matches. A row's size may be missing; if present it is once, few, many or a size class.

>NA|TRBJ1-4|TRBV29-1|TRBD1
TGCAGCGTTGTCGGGACAGGGGGCCAAAATGAAAAACTGTTTTTT
CSVVGTGGQNEKLFF
>NA|TRBJ2-7|TRBV7-6|TRBD1
TGTGCCAGCAGTTATACGGACAGGGCCGAGCAGTACTTC
CASSYTDRAEQYF
>NA|TRBJ2-5|TRBV11-2|NA
TGTGCCAGCAGCTTAGACGCGACAACAGGGTCCCAGTACTTC
CASSLDATTGSQYF
>NA|TRBJ2-3|TRBV7-6|TRBD1
TGTGCCAGCAGCCTTCCTAGGTCGACAGGGGGATACTCAGATACGCAGTATTTT
CASSLPRSTGGYSDTQYF
>NA|TRBJ1-4|TRBV2|NA
TGTGCCAGCAGAACAACTAATGAAAAACTGTTTTTT
CASRTTNEKLFF
>NA|TRBJ1-6|TRBV19|NA
TGTGCCAGTACCATCGGGGGTAAAAGGGATAATTCACCCCTCCACTTT
CASTIGGKRDNSPLHF
>NA|TRBJ1-2|TRBV6-1|NA
TGTGCCAGCAGTGAGGGGACTGCGAACTATGGCTACACCTTC
CASSEGTANYGYTF
>NA|TRBJ1-5|TRBV23-1|NA
TGCGCCAGCAGTCGCTTGATAGAGCCCCAGCATTTT
CASSRLIEPQHF
>once|TRBJ2-7|TRBV5-4|TRBD1
TGTGCCAGCAGCTTGGCGGGACAGGGTTCCACCTCAGCCTACGAGCAGTACTTC
CASSLAGQGSTSAYEQYF
>NA|TRBJ2-3|TRBV25-1|NA
TGTGCCAGCCTTGTGGGTAAGCGGTTCACAGATACGCAGTATTTT
CASLVGKRFTDTQYF
>once|TRBJ1-1|TRBV5-4|TRBD1
TGTGCCAGCAGCATCGGGGGACAGGGGAACACTGAAGCTTTCTTT
CASSIGGQGNTEAFF
>once|TRBJ1-5|TRBV30|NA
TGTGCCTGGAGTGTCTCGGTGAATCAGCCCCAGCATTTT
CAWSVSVNQPQHF
>NA|TRBJ2-7|TRBV27|TRBD1
TGTGCCAGCAGTCCGTGGTCGGTGGACAGGGATGCCTACGAGCAGTACTTC
CASSPWSVDRDAYEQYF
>NA|TRBJ1-5|TRBV7-9|NA
TGTGCCAGCAGCTTGGACATCCAGCCCCAGCATTTT
CASSLDIQPQHF
>NA|TRBJ2-5|TRBV5-1|NA
TGCGCCAGCAGCTTGGGACCTGGGGTAGGGGAGACCCAGTACTTC
CASSLGPGVGETQYF
>NA|TRBJ2-3|TRBV4-1|TRBD2
TGCGCCAGCAGCCCTGGGACTAGCGGGCTTCGCACAGATACGCAGTATTTT
CASSPGTSGLRTDTQYF
>NA|TRBJ1-2|TRBV6-5|NA
TGTGCCAGCAGTTACTCGATTGGCAGGGCAGGCTATGGCTACACCTTC
CASSYSIGRAGYGYTF
>once|TRBJ1-3|TRBV6-1|NA
TGTGCCAGCAGTGGGTTTGACAGCTCTGGAAACACCATATATTTT
CASSGFDSSGNTIYF
>NA|TRBJ1-4|TRBV30|NA
TGTGCCTGGAGTGTAAATGCCGTGAGTCATGAAAAACTGTTTTTT
CAWSVNAVSHEKLFF
>NA|TRBJ2-6|TRBV28|TRBD1
TGTGCCAGCAGGTCCCGTAGGGACAGGGGGCCGGGGGCCAACGTCCTGACTTTC
CASRSRRDRGPGANVLTF
>NA|TRBJ1-2|TRBV16|TRBD1
TGTGCCAGCAGCTATATCGGGACAGGAAACTATGGCTACACCTTC
CASSYIGTGNYGYTF
>NA|TRBJ2-3|TRBV5-6|NA
TGTGCCAGCAGCTCCTCGTATACGCAGTATTTT
CASSSSYTQYF
>NA|TRBJ2-2|TRBV5-1|NA
TGCGCCAGCAGCTTGTGGATCCAGGGGCCCGGGGAGCTGTTTTTT
CASSLWIQGPGELFF
>NA|TRBJ1-2|TRBV28|NA
TGTGCCAGCAGTTCGATGGACGGGGGGCGCCGGGGCTACACCTTC
CASSSMDGGRRGYTF
>NA|TRBJ1-3|TRBV4-1|TRBD1
TGCGCCAGCAGAACAGGGGCCTCTGGAAACACCATATATTTT
CASRTGASGNTIYF
>NA|TRBJ1-3|TRBV28|NA
TGTGCCAGCACGGAACCGAGGACAGCTGGAAACACCATATATTTT
CASTEPRTAGNTIYF
>once|TRBJ1-4|TRBV9|TRBD1
TGTGCCAGCAGCGCGGGACAGGGGATTTGGGTTGAAAAACTGTTTTTT
CASSAGQGIWVEKLFF
>NA|TRBJ2-1|TRBV9|NA
TGTGCCAGCAGCGTTTCCAGTTCGTTTGACTACAATGAGCAGTTCTTC
CASSVSSSFDYNEQFF
>NA|TRBJ1-1|TRBV18|NA
TGTGCCAGCTCCCCCAACAGCAACACTGAAGCTTTCTTT
CASSPNSNTEAFF
>NA|TRBJ1-4|TRBV30|NA
TGTGCCTGGAGTGGGGGTGCGGGGTTGAATGAAAAACTGTTTTTT
CAWSGGAGLNEKLFF
>once|TRBJ1-5|TRBV2|NA
TGTGCCAGCATGCTAGATAGCAATCAGCCCCAGCATTTT
CASMLDSNQPQHF
>NA|TRBJ1-2|TRBV10-3|TRBD1
TGTGCCATCAGTCATGAAGACAGGGGGAAAAAGGCTAACTATGGCTACACCTTC
CAISHEDRGKKANYGYTF
>NA|TRBJ1-5|TRBV11-2|NA
TGTGCCAGCAGCCCCACAACAGGGTTTAGCAATCAGCCCCAGCATTTT
CASSPTTGFSNQPQHF
>NA|TRBJ2-5|TRBV29-1|NA
TGCAGCGTTTTTACAGGGTTGTACCAAGAGACCCAGTACTTC
CSVFTGLYQETQYF
>NA|TRBJ2-1|TRBV6-6|NA
TGTGCCAGCAGTTACACCACCACAGCGGGCAATGAGCAGTTCTTC
CASSYTTTAGNEQFF
>NA|TRBJ2-5|TRBV7-2|NA
TGTGCCAGCAGTTGGGCGGAGACCCAGTACTTC
CASSWAETQYF
>NA|TRBJ2-4|TRBV28|NA
TGTGCCAGCAGCCCCTCTGGGCGGGAAAACATTCAGTACTTC
CASSPSGRENIQYF
>NA|TRBJ1-1|TRBV18|TRBD1
TGTGCCAGCTCGACGGACAGGGTTGCTGAAGCTTTCTTT
CASSTDRVAEAFF
>once|TRBJ2-5|TRBV5-1|NA
TGCGCCAGCAGCTTGGCCACCTCCCGGGAGACCCAGTACTTC
CASSLATSRETQYF
>NA|TRBJ1-4|TRBV6-6|TRBD1
TGTGCCAGCAGGCTCGGACAGGGACCTAATGAAAAACTGTTTTTT
CASRLGQGPNEKLFF
>NA|TRBJ1-1|TRBV5-1|TRBD1
TGCGCCAGCAGGGAGGGGGCGCCGAGCACTGAAGCTTTCTTT
CASREGAPSTEAFF
>NA|TRBJ2-5|TRBV5-1|NA
TGCGCCAGCAGCTTGGATTTGTACCAAGGAGAGACCCAGTACTTC
CASSLDLYQGETQYF
>once|TRBJ2-5|TRBV6-6|NA
TGTGCCAGCAGTTACTCGAACTCCCTTAGGGGAGAGACCCAGTACTTC
CASSYSNSLRGETQYF
>NA|TRBJ2-6|TRBV7-8|TRBD1
TGTGCCAGCAGCTTAGTCAGGGGGCGGATTGCTGGGGCCAACGTCCTGACTTTC
CASSLVRGRIAGANVLTF
>once|TRBJ1-4|TRBV18|NA
TGTGCCAGCTCACCGGACACTCGGGATAATGAAAAACTGTTTTTT
CASSPDTRDNEKLFF
>NA|TRBJ1-1|TRBV10-3|NA
TGTGCCATCAGTGAGGTGGGGGGGAACACTGAAGCTTTCTTT
CAISEVGGNTEAFF
>NA|TRBJ2-1|TRBV7-2|NA
TGTGCCAGCAGCTTAGCCAATGTCCTAAATGAGCAGTTCTTC
CASSLANVLNEQFF
>NA|TRBJ2-5|TRBV29-1|TRBD1
TGCAGCGTTGACCGGACAGGGGAGACCCAGTACTTC
CSVDRTGETQYF
>once|TRBJ2-3|TRBV5-1|NA
TGCGCCAGCAGCTTGGTATCGGGGGCTAGCACAGATACGCAGTATTTT
CASSLVSGASTDTQYF
>NA|TRBJ1-6|TRBV5-5|NA
TGTGCCAGCAGCTTGGAGGGTTATAATTCACCCCTCCACTTT
CASSLEGYNSPLHF
>NA|TRBJ2-2|TRBV6-5|NA
TGTGCCGGAAAGGACACAAACACCGGGGAGCTGTTTTTT
CAGKDTNTGELFF
>NA|TRBJ2-1|TRBV5-4|TRBD2
TGTGCCAGCAGCCCCCGGGTTAGCGGGGGAACAAAGGACAATGAGCAGTTCTTC
CASSPRVSGGTKDNEQFF
>NA|TRBJ2-7|TRBV19|TRBD1
TGTGCCAGTAGTAACCCCGGACAGGGCTACGAGCAGTACTTC
CASSNPGQGYEQYF
>NA|TRBJ2-3|TRBV12-5|TRBD2
TGTGCTAGTGGTTTGGCCCCTCCCGGGGGGGCCCCAGATACGCAGTATTTT
CASGLAPPGGAPDTQYF
>NA|TRBJ2-3|TRBV6-5|TRBD2
TGTGCCAGCAGGCATCTAGCGGGAGGAACAGATACGCAGTATTTT
CASRHLAGGTDTQYF
>NA|TRBJ1-4|TRBV27|NA
TGTGCCAGCAGCTCCTCCCCGGACGGTAATGAAAAACTGTTTTTT
CASSSSPDGNEKLFF
>NA|TRBJ2-6|TRBV9|NA
TGTGCCAGCAGTGTGGGGGCTGTTGGGGCCAACGTCCTGACTTTC
CASSVGAVGANVLTF
>NA|TRBJ2-7|TRBV5-4|NA
TGTGCCAGCAGCGAGGAAAGCGGGACAGTCAACTTC
CASSEESGTVNF
>few|TRBJ1-2|TRBV6-4|NA
TGTGCCAGCAGTTGGTGGAGTCGGGCCTATGGCTACACCTTC
CASSWWSRAYGYTF
>NA|TRBJ2-3|TRBV7-9|TRBD2
TGTGCCAGCAGCTCCACTAGCGGGACCACAGATACGCAGTATTTT
CASSSTSGTTDTQYF